The source of this TCR beta chain is a study of T cell repertoires in cytomegalovirus infection. The overall study: From public TCR beta signatures came an indication of both CMV infection and matching HLA type. Study-level findings and limits: Ex vivo, HLA-C-restricted CMV-specific TCR beta clonotypes prevailed over the rest of the response.

TCRdb used MiXCR to reprocess the reads, holding one entry per CDR3 protein. The table has about 770,000 distinct CDR3 sequences, about 28% seen once; the top ten hold around 13%. V gave up 3 bases and J gave up 5 bases; unmatched junction bases: 12. The CDR3 is 16 amino acids. This clonotype turned up a few times. Its antigen is unknown. The source was cultured CD8+ T cells from PBMCs, collected from culture after CMV antigen stimulation. The clonotype originates from a human donor in good health (CMV status not recorded). Some clones in this sample may be carry-over from other donors' samples. The V gene is TRBV12-3 or TRBV12-4, the J gene TRBJ2-5; 7 bases agree with TRBD2. CDR3 in DNA: TGTGCCAGCAGTTTCGGAGTCGGCGGGGGAGGGGAGACCCAGTACTTC. It is translated as CASSFGVGGGGETQYF.